The 31 T cell receptor beta chains below were found in one sample sequenced in a study of blood T cell repertoires in COVID-19. Profiling relied on immunoSEQ multiplex PCR, and the TCRdb table lists in-frame clones only, not all of them. The sample contains nearly 110,000 clones, over 55% of which appear only once. Sequencing input: peripheral blood. Receptor source: a human donor with acute or convalescent COVID-19. The donor label of this sample is uncertain.

The V and J genes are TRBV5-1 and TRBJ1-2; 9 bases agree with TRBD1. Germline trimming cut 1 base from V and 6 bases from J; bases unmatched to any gene: 10. Germline V lookup: CDR1 SGHRS, CDR2 YFSETQ. The CDR3 has 16 residues. The CDR3 loop is CASSLLRGQGMDGYTF. The CDR3 DNA reads as TGCGCCAGCAGCTTGCTCCGGGGACAGGGTATGGATGGCTACACCTTC.

Concerning this clone: The conserved phenylalanine or tryptophan is not found at the CDR3 terminus, so this likely reflects a read error. CDR3 residues: CSADRGLSPSNYGYTL. In nucleotides, the CDR3 is TGCAGCGCTGACAGGGGGCTATCCCCCTCAAACTATGGCTACACCCTC. The chain carries TRBV29-1 and TRBJ1-2, with TRBD1 identical over 10 bases. The J segment lost 2 bases and the V segment lost 7 bases, leaving 13 bases of the junction unmatched. CDR3 length: 16 amino acids. CDR1 and CDR2 (germline): SQVTM, ANQGSEA.

This clone was counted a few times. The chain carries TRBV5-1 and TRBJ1-2, with 8 positions matching TRBD1. CDR3 length: 13 amino acids. Germline-derived CDR1 and CDR2 are SGHRS and YFSETQ. Trimming removed 3 bases from V and 3 bases from J; junction bases left unmatched: 1. This CDR3 reads CASSSQGDYGYTF. DNA for the CDR3: TGCGCCAGCAGCTCACAGGGGGACTATGGCTACACCTTC.

This clone was seen a few times. The CDR3 loop is CSARGGGIYNEQFF. CDR3 in DNA: TGCAGCGCGCGAGGCGGGGGTATCTACAATGAGCAGTTCTTC. The chain joins TRBV29-1 to TRBJ2-1; 7 bases fit TRBD2. Germline-derived CDR1 and CDR2 are SQVTM and ANQGSEA. The CDR3 runs 14 residues. The trim removed 7 bases at V and 3 bases at J, leaving 9 bases unmatched.

The V call is TRBV3-1 (or the pseudogene TRBV3-2), the J call TRBJ2-1, with a possible D match to TRBD1 (5 bases). V lost 7 bases, J lost 4 bases, and 17 bases lay in between. Germline lookup yields CDR1 LGHDT and CDR2 YNNKEL (reference sequence). CDR3 length equals 15 residues. CDR3 in DNA: TGTGCCAGCACCGTTCGGGCAGGGTTATACAATGAGCAGTTCTTC. Translation gives CASTVRAGLYNEQFF.

V is TRBV28 and J is TRBJ1-2; TRBD1 agrees at 7 bases. CDR1 MDHEN and CDR2 SYDVKM come from the germline V gene. Trimming removed 2 bases from V and 3 bases from J; junction bases left unmatched: 6. CDR3 length: 15 amino acids. The CDR3 sequence: CASSLPATGDYGYTF. The CDR3 coding sequence is TGTGCCAGCAGTTTACCGGCCACAGGGGACTATGGCTACACCTTC.

The chain combines TRBV2 with TRBJ1-1, with D unresolved. Per germline, CDR1 SNHLY and CDR2 FYNNEI. The germline V and J ends were trimmed by 6 bases and 0 bases, with 8 bases remaining between them. The CDR3 covers 13 residues. Written as DNA, the CDR3 is TGTGCCAGCAGGCCCACACTGAACACTGAAGCTTTCTTT. It translates to CASRPTLNTEAFF.

The V gene is TRBV12-2, the J gene TRBJ1-2. TRBV12-2 is marked as a pseudogene. This CDR3 has 12 residues. CDR3 sequence: CASRLTTRGYTF. The CDR3 region has the DNA TGTGCAAGTCGCCTAACCACTAGAGGCTACACCTTC.

This clone came up a few times. The DNA for the CDR3 is TGTGCCAGCAGGGGAACAGGGGATACTCAGCCCCAGCATTTT. Translating gives CASRGTGDTQPQHF. This chain connects TRBV28 to TRBJ1-5, with TRBD1 matching 7 bases. The CDR3 has 14 residues. Germline V CDR1 and CDR2: MDHEN, SYDVKM. With V trimmed by 6 bases and J by 6 bases, 8 bases remained unmatched.

The chain carries TRBV19 and TRBJ1-3; D may be TRBD1 (6 bases). Germline V gene lookup returns CDR1 LNHDA and CDR2 SQIVND (reference sequence). The CDR3 sequence is 13 residues long. The V end lost 7 bases, the J end lost 2 bases, and 9 bases lay between the germline ends. CDR3 DNA: TGTGCCAGTACGAACAGGGCTGGAAACACCATATATTTT. Residues: CASTNRAGNTIYF.

The J gene is TRBJ2-4, the V gene TRBV20-1; D is undetermined. Looked up from germline, CDR1 is DFQATT and CDR2 is SNEGSKA (reference sequence). Trimming took 3 bases from V and 0 from J, leaving 9 bases between them. This CDR3 region has 14 residues. CDR3 loop: CSASIPVAKNIQYF. The CDR3 region has the DNA TGCAGTGCTAGTATTCCGGTAGCCAAAAACATTCAGTACTTC.

This clone was picked up one time. The chain recombines TRBV7-9 with TRBJ1-1, with 7 bases identical to TRBD1. The junction had 7 bases not matched to a gene; V was cut back by 5 bases and J by 1 base. This CDR3 is 15 amino acids long. Germline V gene data show CDR1 as SEHNR and CDR2 as FQNEAQ (reference sequence). Here the CDR3 DNA reads TGTGCCAGCAGCCCCCAGGGACAGCCGAACACTGAAGCTTTCTTT. This gives the protein CASSPQGQPNTEAFF. Based on the CDR3 plus reference TRBV7-9 and TRBJ1-1, the full variable domain is DTGVSQNPRHKITKRGQNVTFRCDPISEHNRLYWYRQTLGQGPEFLTYFQNEAQLEKSRLLSDRFSAERPKGSFSTLEIQRTEQGDSAMYLCASSPQGQPNTEAFFGQGTRLTVV.

The chain combines TRBV11-2 with TRBJ2-5; maybe TRBD2 (7 bases). V gave up 1 base and J gave up 5 bases, with 17 bases separating them. The CDR3 length is 16 residues. Germline V gene lookup returns CDR1 SGHAT and CDR2 FQNNGV. The CDR3 loop reads CASSLGGGPGFETQYF. The CDR3 nucleotides read TGTGCCAGCAGCTTAGGGGGGGGGCCAGGGTTTGAGACCCAGTACTTC.

The chain has TRBV19 and TRBJ1-2; 8 bases are shared with TRBD1. The germline gives CDR1 LNHDA, CDR2 SQIVND (reference sequence). This CDR3 comprises 16 residues. J lost 0 bases, V lost 6 bases, and 9 bases had no gene match. The CDR3 loop reads CASSLGTGTTNYGYTF. Written as DNA, the CDR3 is TGTGCCAGTAGCCTGGGGACAGGCACAACTAACTATGGCTACACCTTC.

This clone rates as medium-sized. The chain combines TRBV6-1 with TRBJ2-7; D is perhaps TRBD2 (5 bases). V lost 3 bases, J lost 7 bases, and 19 bases lay in between. This CDR3 is 15 amino acids long. CDR1 MNHNS and CDR2 SASEGT come from the germline V gene. CDR3 protein: CASSDVLELLGEQYV. CDR3 sequence (DNA): TGTGCCAGCAGTGACGTACTAGAGCTCCTCGGAGAGCAGTACGTC.

This clone was picked up one time. The chain is built from TRBV7-8 and TRBJ1-2; TRBD1 aligns across 8 bases. The germline V gene encodes CDR1 SGHVS and CDR2 FQNEAQ. This CDR3 has 16 amino acids. Unmatched junction bases numbered 11, after V lost 0 bases and J lost 8 bases. The CDR3 DNA is TGTGCCAGCAGCTTAGCGGTTGGGCAGGGGGCAAGGGGCTACACCTTC. Its protein product is CASSLAVGQGARGYTF.

This chain connects TRBV28 to TRBJ2-5; weak D call: TRBD1 (5 bases). V lost 6 bases, J lost 5 bases, and 13 bases lay in between. Germline CDR1 reads MDHEN; CDR2 reads SYDVKM. The CDR3 length is 13 residues. The chain's CDR3 is CASSPTPGETQYF. For the CDR3, the DNA is TGTGCCAGCAGCCCCACTCCAGGGGAGACCCAGTACTTC.

This clone was picked up one time. This chain joins TRBV2 and TRBJ1-2; 7 nucleotides match TRBD1. The length of the CDR3 is 13 residues. Germline lookup yields CDR1 SNHLY and CDR2 FYNNEI. J lost 2 bases, V lost 7 bases, and 4 bases had no gene match. The CDR3 sequence: CASTLQGNYGYTF. CDR3 DNA: TGTGCCAGCACCTTACAGGGGAACTATGGCTACACCTTC.

J is TRBJ1-6 and V is TRBV6-1, with D possibly TRBD1 on 5 matching bases. Trimming removed 2 bases at V and 7 bases at J, with 12 bases between. There are 15 residues in the CDR3. Germline V gives CDR1 MNHNS, CDR2 SASEGT. CDR3 in DNA: TGTGCCAGCAGTGAATCGCGGAAGGGGAATTCACCCCTCCACTTT. Its translation: CASSESRKGNSPLHF.

The chain combines TRBV19 with TRBJ1-5; possible D gene TRBD1, 5 bases. Trimming took off 2 bases at V and 6 bases at J, with 11 bases between the two ends. The CDR3 is made up of 14 amino acids. Per the germline V gene, CDR1 is LNHDA and CDR2 is SQIVND (reference sequence). In DNA form, the CDR3 reads TGTGCCAGTAGTATACTCAGGGAGGGTCAGCCCCAGCATTTT. Encoded protein: CASSILREGQPQHF.

This chain uses TRBV2 with TRBJ2-7; 12 nucleotides align to TRBD2. V shed 4 bases, J shed 0 bases, and the junction held 10 bases outside the gene matches. Germline CDR1 is SNHLY and CDR2 is FYNNEI. The CDR3 sequence is 18 residues long. As DNA, the CDR3 is TGTGCCAGCAGTGGGATCGGGACTAGCGGGCTTTACTCCTACGAGCAGTACGTC. Translated: CASSGIGTSGLYSYEQYV.

This clone was seen a handful of times. The chain has TRBV24-1 and TRBJ2-1; TRBD2 might be the D (5 bases). The germline gives CDR1 KGHDR, CDR2 SFDVKD. Trimming removed 5 bases at V and 14 bases at J, with 15 bases between. The CDR3 covers 12 residues. CDR3: CATSASAGGEFF. The CDR3 coding sequence is TGTGCCACCAGTGCCTCTGCGGGTGGGGAGTTCTTC.

This clone was detected many times. The chain couples TRBV30 to TRBJ1-6; 7 bases are shared with TRBD1. The junction had 7 bases not matched to a gene; V was cut back by 3 bases and J by 5 bases. The germline V gene has CDR1 GTSNPN and CDR2 SVGIG (reference sequence). This CDR3 spans 15 amino acids. CDR3: CAWRRRDRDNSPLHF. Written as DNA, the CDR3 is TGTGCCTGGAGAAGGCGGGACAGAGATAATTCACCCCTCCACTTT.

The rearrangement uses TRBV19 and TRBJ2-5, with D possibly TRBD1 on 5 matching bases. Germline loops: CDR1 LNHDA, CDR2 SQIVND (reference sequence). V was trimmed by 3 bases and J by 2 bases, leaving 7 bases between them. The CDR3 runs 13 residues. The CDR3 bases are TGTGCCAGTAGTATCAGGGTACAAGAGACCCAGTACTTC. Translated, it gives CASSIRVQETQYF.

This chain uses TRBV19 with TRBJ2-2; 9 bases are shared with TRBD1. J lost 5 bases, V lost 10 bases, and 11 bases had no gene match. Germline V CDR1 and CDR2: LNHDA, SQIVND (reference sequence). This CDR3 contains 15 residues. The CDR3 coding sequence is TGTGCCACCAAGGGGTACAGGGGGCGGACCGGGGAGCTGTTTTTT. Translation gives CATKGYRGRTGELFF.

A few counts support this clone. The rearrangement joins TRBV4-1 to TRBJ1-5; D might be TRBD1 (6 bases). This CDR3 contains 16 residues. The germline V gene encodes CDR1 MGHRA and CDR2 YSYEKL. V lost 2 bases, J lost 1 base, and 12 bases lay in between. As DNA, the CDR3 is TGCGCCAGCAGCCAACTAGGACAGAAGAGCAATCAGCCCCAGCATTTT. As protein: CASSQLGQKSNQPQHF.

V usage is TRBV5-1 and J usage is TRBJ2-5; D remains unclear. Germline V gene sequence: CDR1 SGHRS, CDR2 YFSETQ. The CDR3 is made up of 14 amino acids. Trimming removed 2 bases at V and 2 bases at J, with 10 bases between. The CDR3 nucleotides are TGCGCCAGCAGCTTAATCCCAGGACAAGAGACCCAGTACTTC. This codes for CASSLIPGQETQYF.

In this sample, this clone turned up a few times. This chain joins TRBV7-8 and TRBJ1-2; 7 nucleotides agree with TRBD1. Germline-derived CDR1 and CDR2 are SGHVS and FQNEAQ. The junction had 7 bases not matched to a gene; V was cut back by 5 bases and J by 7 bases. The CDR3 runs to 13 residues. The chain's CDR3 is CASSRDRVSGYTF. The DNA for the CDR3 is TGTGCCAGCAGCCGCGACAGGGTCAGTGGCTACACCTTC.

The V and J genes are TRBV2 and TRBJ2-5, with D maybe TRBD1 (7 bases). This CDR3 is built from 14 residues. CDR1 and CDR2 (germline): SNHLY, FYNNEI. The V end was cut by 6 bases, the J end by 1 base, with 12 bases between. DNA for the CDR3: TGTGCCAGCAGCAACAGGGGACTCCAAGAGACCCAGTACTTC. Amino acid sequence: CASSNRGLQETQYF.

This clone came up a few times. The DNA for the CDR3 is TGTGCCAGCAGCGTAACTGGGCAGGCGGATACGCAGTATTTT. Translating gives CASSVTGQADTQYF. The V and J genes are TRBV9 and TRBJ2-3; D not resolved. Trimming shortened V by 1 base and J by 6 bases, and 12 bases separated the two germline ends. Germline V lookup: CDR1 SGDLS, CDR2 YYNGEE. The CDR3 covers 14 residues.

This clone was seen only once. The chain uses TRBV10-3 and TRBJ2-1; 15 positions match TRBD2. The CDR3 is 17 residues long. Losses at the gene ends were 2 bases for V and 7 bases for J; bases not matched to a gene: 6. Germline CDR1 is ENHRY and CDR2 is SYGVKD. CDR3 amino acids: CAISEGRTSGGANEQFF. The DNA of the CDR3 is TGTGCCATCAGTGAGGGGCGGACTAGCGGGGGGGCGAATGAGCAGTTCTTC.